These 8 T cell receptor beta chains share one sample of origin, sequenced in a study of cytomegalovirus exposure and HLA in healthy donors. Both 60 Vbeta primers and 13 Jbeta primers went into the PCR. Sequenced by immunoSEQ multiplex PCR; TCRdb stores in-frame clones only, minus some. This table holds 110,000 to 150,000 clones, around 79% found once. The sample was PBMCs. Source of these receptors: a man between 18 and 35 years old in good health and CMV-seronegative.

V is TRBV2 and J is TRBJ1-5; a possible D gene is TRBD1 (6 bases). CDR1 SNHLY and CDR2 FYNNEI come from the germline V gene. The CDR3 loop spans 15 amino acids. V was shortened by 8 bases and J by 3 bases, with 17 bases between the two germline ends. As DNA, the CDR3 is TGTGCCAGCGCAGGACAGCTCCTTTACAATCAGCCCCAGCATTTT. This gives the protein CASAGQLLYNQPQHF.

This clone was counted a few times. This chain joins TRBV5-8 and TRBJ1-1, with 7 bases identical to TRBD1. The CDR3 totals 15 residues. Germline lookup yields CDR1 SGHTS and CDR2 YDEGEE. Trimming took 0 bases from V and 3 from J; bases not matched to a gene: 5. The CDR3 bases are TGTGCCAGCAGCTTGGGACAGGGAGTTGACACTGAAGCTTTCTTT. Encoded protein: CASSLGQGVDTEAFF.

The CDR3 nucleotides read TGTGCCAGTAGTAATAGCAGAACTAATGAAAAACTGTTTTTT. Residues: CASSNSRTNEKLFF. V and J are TRBV19 and TRBJ1-4; D is unresolved. The CDR3 consists of 14 residues. CDR1 LNHDA and CDR2 SQIVND come from the germline V gene (reference sequence). Trimming shortened V by 4 bases and J by 1 base, and 7 bases separated the two germline ends. The entire variable domain, with the rest obtained from reference TRBV19 and TRBJ1-4, is as follows: DGGITQSPKYLFRKEGQNVTLSCEQNLNHDAMYWYRQDPGQGLRLIYYSQIVNDFQKGDIAEGYSVSREKKESFPLTVTSAQKNPTAFYLCASSNSRTNEKLFFGSGTQLSVL.

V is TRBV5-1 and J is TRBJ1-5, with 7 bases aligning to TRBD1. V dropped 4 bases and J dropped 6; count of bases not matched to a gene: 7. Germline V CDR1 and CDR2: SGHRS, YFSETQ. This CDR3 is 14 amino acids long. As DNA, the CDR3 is TGCGCCAGCAGCCCCGGGGCAGGGGGTCAGCCCCAGCATTTT. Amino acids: CASSPGAGGQPQHF.

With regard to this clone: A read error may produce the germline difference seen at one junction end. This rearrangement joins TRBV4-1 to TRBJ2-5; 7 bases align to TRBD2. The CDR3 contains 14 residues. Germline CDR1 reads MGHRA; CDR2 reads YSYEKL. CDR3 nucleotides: TGCGCCAGCAGCCAGGGGACTACCCAAGGGACCCAGTACTTC. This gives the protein CASSQGTTQGTQYF.

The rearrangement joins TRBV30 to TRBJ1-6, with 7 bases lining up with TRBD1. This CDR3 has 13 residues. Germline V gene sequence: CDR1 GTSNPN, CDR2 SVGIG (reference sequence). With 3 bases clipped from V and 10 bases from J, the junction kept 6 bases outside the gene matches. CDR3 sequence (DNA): TGTGCCTGGAGCGGGACAGTTAGGTCACCCCTCCACTTT. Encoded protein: CAWSGTVRSPLHF.

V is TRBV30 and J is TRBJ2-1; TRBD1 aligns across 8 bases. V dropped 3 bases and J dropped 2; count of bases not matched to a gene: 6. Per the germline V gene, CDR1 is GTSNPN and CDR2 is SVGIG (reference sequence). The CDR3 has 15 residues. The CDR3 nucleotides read TGTGCCTGGAGCACCGGGACAGGAACCTACAATGAGCAGTTCTTC. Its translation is CAWSTGTGTYNEQFF. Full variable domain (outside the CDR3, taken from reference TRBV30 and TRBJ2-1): SQTIHQWPATLVQPVGSPLSLECTVEGTSNPNLYWYRQAAGRGLQLLFYSVGIGQISSEVPQNLSASRPQDRQFILSSKKLLLSDSGFYLCAWSTGTGTYNEQFFGPGTRLTVL.

In nucleotides, the CDR3 is TGTGCCAGCAGCTTACCGGGGTACGAGCAGTACTTC. The encoded protein is CASSLPGYEQYF. The chain recombines TRBV7-9 with TRBJ2-7; D is perhaps TRBD2 (5 bases). The CDR3 totals 12 residues. Trimming took 2 bases from V and 4 from J, leaving 6 bases between them. Germline V gene lookup returns CDR1 SEHNR and CDR2 FQNEAQ (reference sequence).